This T cell receptor (beta chain) is from a study of T cell responses to AZD1222 COVID-19 vaccine listed by TCRdb under 2021. In the study overall: TCR sequencing was performed for some 250 trial participants, of whom some 200 were given two doses of AZD1222 and about 25 were given two doses of MenACWY control vaccine. Trial participants were enrolled by age into 18-55, 56-69 and 70-plus year subgroups, with around 150, 28 and 57 TCR-sequenced participants respectively.

From the cysteine through the phenylalanine, the CDR3 covers 19 amino acids. The read is trimmed to its CDR3 DNA, 57 bases read in frame from base 1. The V end gives up 5 bases and the J end 1 base, leaving 19 bases in the junction not matched to a gene. The CDR1 and CDR2 encoded by the germline V gene (reference sequence) are SEHNR and FQNEAQ. Taken with the paper, the label for time point translates to: about 28 days (+/-7) after the second vaccine dose. AZD1222 recipients whose second dose came at about 4 weeks and those whose second dose came at about 12 weeks were combined into one group, since spike-specific TCR depth and breadth did not differ between the two schedules. The vaccinee samples were drawn from two UK trials, COV001 and COV002, one of which was a single-blind randomized controlled phase 2/3 trial testing AZD1222 (ChAdOx1 nCoV-19) in healthy adults. Trial participant PBMC samples were collected at day 0 and day 28 after the second dose for TCRbeta chain sequencing.

The CDR3 regions of human TCRbeta chains were subjected to immunosequencing. The paper's data handling went like this. TCRs in the repertoires were matched against a reference library of SARS-CoV-2-specific TCRs that had been generated with the MIRA antigen-specificity platform. Breadth was defined as the fraction of unique TCRs that were SARS-CoV-2-associated, and depth was defined as the fraction of total T cells that were SARS-CoV-2-associated. Using the MIRA data, each spike-specific TCR was mapped to the spike region that the TCR reacts to and placed in a CD4 or CD8 class. Log10-transformed breadth and depth values were compared by one-way ANOVA with Sidak's multiple comparisons tests. TCRdb obtained this table from immuneACCESS and retained in-frame rearrangements with V and J assigned. These tables miss some clones; where compared with another copy, unresolved V genes account for less than half of the shortfall, and the remainder is unexplained. The V and J calls and the clone size are those of that table, but D and trimming were determined from the DNA. In all, the sample holds approximately 72,000 clones, and nearly 90% of those were seen once. The top ten hold roughly 30% of the sample.

Overall results and qualifications from the work: The whole spike protein was spanned by vaccine-associated CD4 TCRs, and dominant responses were seen in regions 160-218 and 743-854. Nearly half of unique spike-specific TCRs reportedly recognized epitopes outside regions mutated in the B.1.351 and B.1.1.7 variants. Participants were mostly white British and included more females than males, and it was suggested by the authors that clonal diversity may have been underestimated. Because no day 14 peak-response samples were available, the repertoires could be characterized only after the peak T cell response. In the small 56-69-year group, the increase in depth fell short of significance, most likely because of low power. Only a handful of AZD1222 recipients were SARS-CoV-2 seropositive at baseline, limiting conclusions about previously exposed vaccinees. A significant rise in spike-specific TCR breadth and depth was observed after two AZD1222 doses relative to day 0 and relative to MenACWY recipients.

This clone was counted a few times. Its cognate antigen has yet to be identified. It has no much larger one-base neighbor in the sample; base qualities were not kept. Rearrangement joined TRBV7-9 to TRBJ2-5, and TRBD2 matches 7 of the central bases. The receptor was derived from an adult who received the AZD1222 COVID-19 vaccine. Sample: peripheral blood, taken 28 days after the second AZD1222 dose. CDR3 reads: CASSPGGGDLAFPQETQYF. The nucleotides are TGTGCCAGCAGCCCCGGGGGAGGGGACTTAGCTTTCCCCCAAGAGACCCAGTACTTC.